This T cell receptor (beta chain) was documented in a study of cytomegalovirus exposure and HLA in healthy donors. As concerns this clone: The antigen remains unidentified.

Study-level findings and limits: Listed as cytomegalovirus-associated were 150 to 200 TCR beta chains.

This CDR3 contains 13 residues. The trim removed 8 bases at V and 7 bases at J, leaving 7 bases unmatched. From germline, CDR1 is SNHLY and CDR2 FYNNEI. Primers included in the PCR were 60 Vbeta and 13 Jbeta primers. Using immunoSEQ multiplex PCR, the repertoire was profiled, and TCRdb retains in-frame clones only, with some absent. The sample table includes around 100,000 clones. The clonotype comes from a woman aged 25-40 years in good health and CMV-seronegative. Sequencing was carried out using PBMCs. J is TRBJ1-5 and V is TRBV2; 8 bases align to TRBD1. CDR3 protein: CASRGTGGQPQHF. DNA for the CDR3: TGTGCCAGCCGGGGGACAGGAGGACAGCCCCAGCATTTT.